A few counts support the clone carrying this T cell receptor beta chain. Its target is unknown. Constant-segment-primed 5'RACE gave TCR alpha and TCR beta cDNA libraries with sample barcodes and UMIs. One entry per CDR3 protein, called by TCRdb with MiXCR from the 5' RACE reads. The sample lists 400,000 to 500,000 distinct CDR3 sequences, roughly 18% occurring once. The data were obtained in a study of T-cell memory formation after mild COVID-19. Broader study findings: Contracting clones, day 15 to 85, had balanced CD4/CD8, and later expanders favored CD4+.

Per germline, CDR1 SEHNR and CDR2 FQNEAQ (reference sequence). The V end lost 5 bases, the J end lost 14 bases, and 12 bases lay between the germline ends. The CDR3 is 10 residues long. The material sequenced was PBMCs or a T cell subset sorted from them (not recorded which). The chain employs TRBV7-9 and TRBJ2-5, with D possibly being TRBD2 (6 bases). The receptor was isolated from a man younger than 35 who had mild COVID-19 (a few samples of this study predate the infection). Cell type and time point are not known. CDR3 amino acids: CASSIRETYF. Written as DNA, the CDR3 is TGTGCCAGCAGCATACGGGAGACCTACTTC. Based on the CDR3 plus reference TRBV7-9 and TRBJ2-5, the full variable domain is DTGVSQNPRHKITKRGQNVTFRCDPISEHNRLYWYRQTLGQGPEFLTYFQNEAQLEKSRLLSDRFSAERPKGSFSTLEIQRTEQGDSAMYLCASSIRETYFGPGTRLLVL.